This T cell receptor beta chain is from a study of cytomegalovirus exposure and HLA in healthy donors. The germline gives CDR1 LNHDA, CDR2 SQIVND (reference sequence). This CDR3 region has 15 residues. Between the trimmed V and J ends, which lost 3 bases and 1 base, there was a span of 12 bases. The PCR used 60 Vbeta and 13 Jbeta primers. The method was immunoSEQ multiplex PCR; TCRdb's version includes in-frame clones alone and lacks a portion of them. Among 190,000 or so clones, 80% were seen once, and the ten largest hold 0.65%. Sequenced material: PBMCs. This receptor was taken from a boy aged 5 to 17 in good health and CMV-seronegative. The gene calls are TRBV19 and TRBJ1-1; D remains ambiguous. CDR3 protein: CASSMLRASNTEAFF. The CDR3, as DNA: TGTGCCAGTAGTATGTTGAGAGCCTCGAACACTGAAGCTTTCTTT.